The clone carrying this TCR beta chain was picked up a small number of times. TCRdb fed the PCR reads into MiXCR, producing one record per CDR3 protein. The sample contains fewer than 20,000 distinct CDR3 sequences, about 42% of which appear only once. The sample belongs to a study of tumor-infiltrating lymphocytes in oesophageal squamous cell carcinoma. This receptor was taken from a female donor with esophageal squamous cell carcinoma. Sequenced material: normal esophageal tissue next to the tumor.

CDR3 loop: CASRWMQSGYTF. In nucleotides, the CDR3 is TGTGCCAGCAGGTGGATGCAGAGTGGCTACACCTTC. The chain uses TRBV7-2 and TRBJ1-2; no definite D call. The germline V gene has CDR1 SGHTA and CDR2 FQGNSA. V shed 6 bases and J shed 7 bases, with 12 bases lying between them. The CDR3 has 12 amino acids.